This is a list of T cell receptor beta chains from one sample in a study of T cells in localized non-small cell lung cancer. Using immunoSEQ multiplex PCR, the repertoire was profiled, and TCRdb retains in-frame clones only, with some absent. Among 45,000 or so clones listed, roughly 90% were seen once. Sequences were derived from PBMCs, sampled before any cancer treatment. The receptors derive from a woman aged 35 to 70 with stage II lung adenocarcinoma. Both conserved end residues are part of each CDR3. The D gene is left open where the match is weak. Size is omitted from some rows. Given values are once, few, many or a class for expanded clones.

d_gene	j_gene	len	abundance	v_gene	CDR3aa	CDR3nt
NA	TRBJ1-1	14	NA	TRBV7-9	CASSLQGLNTEAFF	TGTGCCAGCAGCTTACAGGGGTTGAACACTGAAGCTTTCTTT
TRBD2	TRBJ2-5	15	NA	TRBV7-2	CASSLLAGVRETQYF	TGTGCCAGCAGCTTGCTAGCGGGGGTTCGAGAGACCCAGTACTTC
NA	TRBJ1-2	17	NA	TRBV7-7	CASSQRGQRDCYYGYTF	TGTGCCAGCAGCCAGAGGGGACAACGGGACTGCTACTATGGCTACACCTTC
TRBD1	TRBJ2-6	15	NA	TRBV7-9	CASSPTTGFPNVLTF	TGTGCCAGCAGCCCCACGACAGGGTTCCCCAACGTCCTGACTTTC
NA	TRBJ2-2	12	NA	TRBV19	CASSIGFGELFF	TGTGCCAGTAGTATAGGGTTCGGGGAGCTGTTTTTT
NA	TRBJ2-7	13	NA	TRBV7-9	CASSSLQGYEQYF	TGTGCCAGCAGCTCCCTCCAGGGGTACGAGCAGTACTTC
NA	TRBJ2-5	14	NA	TRBV2	CASIRGRDTETQYF	TGTGCCAGCATCCGAGGGCGGGATACGGAGACCCAGTACTTC
TRBD1	TRBJ1-5	14	NA	TRBV10-3	CAISGQGANQPQHF	TGTGCCATCAGTGGACAGGGGGCGAATCAGCCCCAGCATTTT
TRBD1	TRBJ2-5	15	NA	TRBV5-4	CASSLEDRVLETQYF	TGTGCCAGCAGCTTGGAGGACAGGGTCCTAGAGACCCAGTACTTC
TRBD1	TRBJ2-7	19	NA	TRBV28	CASKGRTFSRGQGLYEQYF	TGTGCCAGCAAAGGCCGAACCTTTTCACGGGGACAGGGATTATACGAGCAGTACTTC
TRBD1	TRBJ2-3	16	NA	TRBV7-9	CASSLAGRGLTDTQYF	TGTGCCAGCAGCTTAGCGGGCAGGGGGCTCACAGATACGCAGTATTTT
NA	TRBJ1-1	12	NA	TRBV2	CASRDDRSEAFF	TGTGCCAGCAGGGACGACAGGTCTGAAGCTTTCTTT
NA	TRBJ1-1	14	NA	TRBV28	CASSPWSGGTEAFF	TGTGCCAGCAGCCCCTGGTCTGGGGGCACTGAAGCTTTCTTT
NA	TRBJ2-3	14	NA	TRBV6-5	CASSSDLSPYTQYF	TGTGCCAGCAGTTCGGACTTATCCCCCTATACGCAGTATTTT
TRBD1	TRBJ1-1	15	NA	TRBV13	CASLRQGPLNTEAFF	TGTGCCAGCTTGAGACAGGGGCCCTTGAACACTGAAGCTTTCTTT
TRBD2	TRBJ2-1	15	NA	TRBV10-2	CASSESGIAGTGQFF	TGCGCCAGCAGTGAGTCAGGAATAGCGGGGACCGGGCAGTTCTTC
TRBD2	TRBJ2-4	17	NA	TRBV7-2	CASSLVGWGGSKNIQYF	TGTGCCAGCAGCTTAGTCGGGTGGGGAGGGTCAAAAAACATTCAGTACTTC
NA	TRBJ2-5	15	NA	TRBV9	CASSPGRGIGETQYF	TGTGCCAGCAGCCCAGGGAGGGGGATTGGCGAGACCCAGTACTTC
NA	TRBJ2-6	19	NA	TRBV28	CASSLNFGGGAYGANVLTF	TGTGCCAGCAGTTTAAATTTCGGAGGGGGCGCTTATGGGGCCAACGTCCTGACTTTC
NA	TRBJ2-7	15	NA	TRBV6-1	CASTKRTESSYEQYF	TGTGCCAGCACAAAGCGGACAGAGAGCTCCTACGAGCAGTACTTC
NA	TRBJ1-1	15	NA	TRBV28	CASSQWDTLNTEAFF	TGTGCCAGCAGCCAATGGGACACTTTGAACACTGAAGCTTTCTTT
NA	TRBJ1-2	13	NA	TRBV7-8	CASSIDISYGYTF	TGTGCCAGCAGCATCGACATTTCCTATGGCTACACCTTC
NA	TRBJ1-2	10	NA	TRBV20-1	CSAFVYGYTF	TGCAGCGCCTTCGTCTATGGCTACACCTTC
NA	TRBJ1-2	18	once	TRBV21-1	CASSKRQRYSLANYGYTF	TGTGCCAGCAGCAAACGACAGAGATACTCCCTAGCTAACTATGGCTACACCTTC
NA	TRBJ2-1	17	NA	TRBV7-6	CASSLESWGVSYNEQFF	TGTGCCAGCAGCTTAGAATCGTGGGGGGTCTCCTACAATGAGCAGTTCTTC
NA	TRBJ2-7	12	NA	TRBV29-1	CSVEDRTYEQYF	TGCAGCGTTGAAGATCGGACCTACGAGCAGTACTTC
NA	TRBJ2-5	15	NA	TRBV11-2	CASSLNAKGQETQYF	TGTGCCAGCAGCTTAAATGCGAAGGGGCAAGAGACCCAGTACTTC
NA	TRBJ2-1	14	NA	TRBV7-9	CASSLDGIGNEQFF	TGTGCCAGCAGCTTAGACGGGATAGGTAATGAGCAGTTCTTC